This T cell receptor (beta chain) was profiled in a study of blood T cell repertoires in COVID-19. For the study at large: There were acute and convalescent COVID-19 samples, and they came from the United States, Italy and Spain. T cells, B-cell-depleted T cells, or PBMCs provided the cDNA or gDNA that served as material.

Per the authors' pipeline: Reference gene primer amplification yielded estimated nucleated cell counts. The repertoire was sequenced with immunoSEQ multiplex PCR; TCRdb's copy has only in-frame clones and lacks some. Clone size and the V and J calls come from that table; the DNA yielded D and trimming. There are about 55,000 clones in the sample; 86% occur only once, and around 2.7% lies in the top ten. This CDR3 comprises 18 residues. This chain links TRBV12-2 with TRBJ2-7; the table calls TRBD1, which could not be checked here. TRBV12-2 is an annotated pseudogene. The sequence was collected from a man older than 75 with acute or convalescent COVID-19. Input material: peripheral blood. CDR3 amino acids: CASRLVSRGQGIPYEQYF. CDR3 DNA: TGTGCAAGTCGCTTAGTTTCCCGGGGACAGGGGATACCCTACGAGCAGTACTTC.